This T cell receptor beta chain was found in a study of cytomegalovirus exposure and HLA in healthy donors. Study background: Inside one of the first data releases sat 80 million to 95 million unique TCRs taken from HLA-typed donors.

With 60 Vbeta and 13 Jbeta primers, the PCR was carried out. The repertoire was sequenced with immunoSEQ multiplex PCR; TCRdb's copy has only in-frame clones and lacks some. The repertoire includes fewer than 250,000 clones, approximately 87% of them detected once, and 1% to 1.5% sits in the top ten. This CDR3 comprises 19 residues. The germline V gene has CDR1 MNHEY and CDR2 SMNVEV (reference sequence). The V segment lost 2 bases and the J segment 0 bases; nucleotides outside the gene matches: 12. Source material: PBMCs. This sequence was found in a human donor in good health. The rearrangement joins TRBV27 to TRBJ2-1, with TRBD2 identical over 8 bases. Here the CDR3 DNA reads TGTGCCAGCAGTTTAATCGGAAGAGGCGGGAGGAGCTCCTACAATGAGCAGTTCTTC. This gives the protein CASSLIGRGGRSSYNEQFF.